This T cell receptor beta chain originates from a study of CD4+ T cells in melanoma. Study-wide results and limits: In melanoma, neoantigen-specific CD4+ T cells reportedly differed in differentiation state.

Sequencing used immunoSEQ multiplex PCR; TCRdb keeps in-frame clones, though not all of them. The table lists around 16,000 clones, less than 85% of them singletons. As for this clone: Antigen unknown.

The sample comprised cells from a culture (not recorded whether cultured in vitro). The sequence came from a human donor with melanoma.

CDR3 residues: CAIRRYTNTGELFF. The CDR3 DNA reads as TGTGCCATCAGGCGATACACGAACACCGGGGAGCTGTTTTTT. This chain links TRBV10-3 with TRBJ2-2; D gene unclear. Germline V gene data show CDR1 as ENHRY and CDR2 as SYGVKD. The CDR3 contains 14 residues. Trimming stripped 6 bases from V and 0 bases from J, with 8 bases between.